This T cell receptor beta chain was identified in a study of blood T cell repertoires in COVID-19. Using immunoSEQ multiplex PCR, the repertoire was profiled, and TCRdb retains in-frame clones only, with some absent. The sample yields approximately 190,000 clones, approximately 80% seen once. The germline CDR1 and CDR2 sequences are MNHEY and SVGEGT. The CDR3 consists of 15 residues. Trimming removed 2 bases from V and 2 bases from J; junction bases left unmatched: 2. The specimen was peripheral blood. This clonotype originated in a man in his fifties or sixties with acute or convalescent COVID-19. The chain links TRBV6-2 or TRBV6-3 to TRBJ1-3; 8 positions agree with TRBD1. CDR3 region: CASSYRTGPGNTIYF. The CDR3 bases are TGTGCCAGCAGTTACCGGACAGGGCCTGGAAACACCATATATTTT.